This T cell receptor beta chain originates from a study of blood T cell repertoires in COVID-19. Across the study: Samples representing acute and convalescent COVID-19 were sourced from the United States, Italy and Spain. Sources were T cells, B-cell-depleted T cells, or PBMCs; the material itself was cDNA or gDNA.

The V gene lost 2 bases and the J gene lost 4 bases, with 12 bases spanning the gap. This CDR3 spans 13 amino acids. Per the germline V gene, CDR1 is GTSNPN and CDR2 is SVGIG (reference sequence). Across about 22 US areas, participants ranged in age from about 18 to 100 years. Per the authors' pipeline: Reference gene primer amplification gave nucleated cell count estimates. Sequencing used immunoSEQ multiplex PCR; TCRdb keeps in-frame clones, though not all of them. V, J and clone size were drawn from that table, and D and trimming were deduced from the DNA. The sample lists some 140,000 clones; about 79% were seen once.

This receptor was identified in a man aged 45-65 years who had recovered from COVID-19. The chain is built from TRBV30 and TRBJ2-7; a possible D gene is TRBD1 (5 bases). Input material: PBMCs or T cells enriched from blood (not recorded which). CDR3 loop: CAWSRGRLYEQYF. The CDR3 DNA is TGTGCCTGGAGTAGGGGCAGGTTATACGAGCAGTACTTC. Together with reference TRBV30 and TRBJ2-7, the CDR3 gives the full variable domain: SQTIHQWPATLVQPVGSPLSLECTVEGTSNPNLYWYRQAAGRGLQLLFYSVGIGQISSEVPQNLSASRPQDRQFILSSKKLLLSDSGFYLCAWSRGRLYEQYFGPGTRLTVT.